One sample yielded the 27 T cell receptor beta chains listed below, sequenced in a study of T cells expressing NK-cell markers. From its re-call of the 5' RACE reads, TCRdb lists each CDR3 protein once, without DNA. The sample's table shows approximately 440,000 distinct CDR3 sequences. Sequencing input: blood T cells: a sorted CD56 or NKG2C T cell subset, CD4+ or CD8+ T cells, or bulk PBMC T cells (not recorded which). The receptor source for this set is a woman aged 50 to 60 in good health.

The chain has TRBV11-2 and TRBJ2-4. Germline loops: CDR1 SGHAT, CDR2 FQNNGV. The CDR3 is 15 amino acids. The CDR3 region is CASSLGTSPKVIQYF.

The rearrangement joins TRBV6-5 to TRBJ1-1; TCRdb returns TRBD1, unconfirmable since there is no DNA. Germline lookup yields CDR1 MNHEY and CDR2 SVGAGI. The CDR3 totals 15 residues. This CDR3 reads CASGTPGGQNTEAFF.

This chain uses TRBV20-1 with TRBJ1-5. The germline gives CDR1 DFQATT, CDR2 SNEGSKA (reference sequence). The CDR3 length is 15 residues. The CDR3 loop is CSARDGLRSNQPQHF.

This rearrangement joins TRBV10-3 to TRBJ2-7; TCRdb's D call, TRBD2, is unchecked because there is no DNA. Germline CDR1 and CDR2: ENHRY and SYGVKD. The CDR3 length is 15 residues. Here the CDR3 reads CAIRTSGDKAYEQYF.

The chain couples TRBV5-1 to TRBJ2-1; TCRdb calls TRBD2, which cannot be checked without DNA. CDR1 is SGHRS, CDR2 YFSETQ, per germline. This CDR3 has 16 amino acids. This chain's CDR3 is CASSLSAGEFMNEQFF.

The CDR3 loop is CSGAVDYEQYF. The J gene is TRBJ2-7, the V gene TRBV29-1; the TCRdb call, TRBD2, lacks DNA for checking. CDR3 length equals 11 residues. Germline V gene sequence: CDR1 SQVTM, CDR2 ANQGSEA.

V gene TRBV12-3 or TRBV12-4 combines with J gene TRBJ1-6; the D call from TCRdb, TRBD1, cannot be confirmed without DNA. This CDR3 is 14 amino acids long. The CDR3 sequence: CASRTRAENSPLHF.

This sequence joins TRBV5-4 and TRBJ2-2; checking the TCRdb D call of TRBD1 is not possible without DNA. Germline V lookup: CDR1 SGHNT, CDR2 YYREEE (reference sequence). The CDR3 contains 15 residues. The CDR3 is CASSAETGANGELFF.

The J gene is TRBJ2-7, the V gene TRBV29-1. This CDR3 has 14 amino acids. CDR1 and CDR2 from the germline V gene are SQVTM and ANQGSEA. CDR3 in amino acids: CSVEGLSRAHEQYF.

The chain is built from TRBV7-9 and TRBJ1-2; TCRdb designates TRBD1, a call that cannot be tested without DNA. Germline V lookup: CDR1 SEHNR, CDR2 FQNEAQ (reference sequence). CDR3 length: 16 amino acids. CDR3 protein: CASSSPRQGTDYGYTF.

The chain employs TRBV6-1 and TRBJ2-5; TCRdb's assignment of TRBD2 cannot be checked, as there is no DNA. Germline assignment: CDR1 MNHNS and CDR2 SASEGT. There are 15 residues in the CDR3. CDR3: CASSDMGGRGETQYF.

The genes are TRBV12-3 or TRBV12-4 and TRBJ1-4; the TCRdb D gene call, TRBD1, has no DNA to confirm it. This CDR3 comprises 13 residues. Here the CDR3 reads CASSLIGRAELFF.

The rearrangement links TRBV20-1 to TRBJ2-3; TCRdb proposes TRBD2, but this gene call is untestable without DNA. The CDR3 contains 13 residues. The V gene's germline CDR1 is DFQATT and CDR2 SNEGSKA (reference sequence). CDR3 loop: CSALAEGTDTQYF.

V is TRBV10-3 and J is TRBJ2-5; TCRdb's D call, TRBD1, is unchecked because there is no DNA. There are 16 residues in the CDR3. CDR1 ENHRY and CDR2 SYGVKD come from the germline V gene. CDR3 loop: CAISGRQDRGWETQYF.

The chain couples TRBV9 to TRBJ2-2; the D gene TCRdb calls, TRBD1, cannot be checked with no DNA. Germline CDR1 SGDLS, CDR2 YYNGEE. This CDR3 contains 19 residues. CDR3 in amino acids: CASSVDPAGGNTNTGELFF.

The V call is TRBV12-3 or TRBV12-4, the J call TRBJ2-1; TCRdb indicates TRBD2, and absent DNA this call remains unverified. This CDR3 region has 15 residues. The chain's CDR3 is CASSLYGRPRNEQFF.

This rearrangement joins TRBV10-3 to TRBJ1-2; without DNA, the TCRdb call of TRBD1 cannot be checked. The germline V gene has CDR1 ENHRY and CDR2 SYGVKD. The CDR3 loop spans 12 amino acids. CDR3 sequence reads: CAISVDRDGYTF.

The V call is TRBV12-3 or TRBV12-4, the J call TRBJ2-7. This CDR3 comprises 11 residues. CDR3 sequence: CASRNIYEQYF.

The chain joins TRBV27 to TRBJ2-3. Germline V gene sequence: CDR1 MNHEY, CDR2 SMNVEV (reference sequence). The CDR3 has 13 amino acids. The chain's CDR3 is CASSLSRIDTQYF.

The genes are TRBV6-5 and TRBJ1-3; the D gene TCRdb calls, TRBD1, cannot be checked with no DNA. Germline-derived CDR1 and CDR2 are MNHEY and SVGAGI. This CDR3 is built from 15 residues. CDR3 protein: CASSSSGTLGNTIYF.

J is TRBJ2-1 and V is TRBV20-1; TCRdb gives TRBD2 as the D gene, but with no DNA this cannot be confirmed. The CDR3 extends over 14 amino acids. Germline V gives CDR1 DFQATT, CDR2 SNEGSKA (reference sequence). CDR3 sequence: CSAVLAGGENEQFF.

The CDR3 protein is CAIRGGLGAKNIQYF. The chain has TRBV10-3 and TRBJ2-4; the D gene TCRdb calls, TRBD1, cannot be checked with no DNA. The germline V gene encodes CDR1 ENHRY and CDR2 SYGVKD. The CDR3 extends over 15 amino acids.

The rearrangement joins TRBV20-1 to TRBJ2-3; the TCRdb D gene call, TRBD1, has no DNA to confirm it. The CDR3 has 14 residues. Germline-derived CDR1 and CDR2 are DFQATT and SNEGSKA (reference sequence). The CDR3: CSASEGGAVDTQYF.

The chain couples TRBV24-1 to TRBJ2-3; TCRdb lists TRBD2, though no DNA is available to test this call. Germline lookup yields CDR1 KGHDR and CDR2 SFDVKD. The CDR3 runs 16 residues. The chain's CDR3 is CATAPGLARATDTQYF.

The chain carries TRBV3-1 and TRBJ2-5; TCRdb selects TRBD1, and the lack of DNA leaves this call unchecked. The CDR3 has 15 residues. Germline CDR1 LGHDT, CDR2 YNNKEL (reference sequence). CDR3 loop: CASSLRTGGVKTQYF.

The CDR3 sequence is CASSFRGLAGGPYNEQFF. The chain recombines TRBV7-8 with TRBJ2-1; the TRBD2 assignment by TCRdb is unverifiable without DNA. The CDR3 is made up of 18 amino acids. CDR1 and CDR2 (germline): SGHVS, FQNEAQ.

The V and J genes are TRBV15 and TRBJ2-7; the D gene TCRdb calls, TRBD2, cannot be checked with no DNA. Germline lookup yields CDR1 LNHNV and CDR2 YYDKDF (reference sequence). This CDR3 region has 15 residues. CDR3 protein: CATSRELAGSYEQYF.